This T cell receptor (beta chain) is from a study of cytomegalovirus exposure and HLA in healthy donors. Overall study findings and caveats: Many donors carried some public TCRs, although rarity characterized most TCR sequences. Apparent HLA restriction characterized most CMV-associated TCR beta chains in a later analysis. Roughly even sequencing depth across donors was the assumption behind the presence/absence analyses.

Points on this clone: Its antigen remains unknown.

Germline V CDR1 and CDR2: MRHNA, SNTAGT. Unmatched junction bases numbered 4, after V lost 2 bases and J lost 8 bases. This CDR3 is 13 amino acids long. 13 Jbeta primers and 60 Vbeta primers were used for the PCR. As handled by the study authors: In a later analysis, of approximately 81 million unique beta chains, about 12 million appeared in at least two donors. Assay used: immunoSEQ multiplex PCR; TCRdb lists only in-frame clones, some missing. That table furnishes V, J and clone size, whereas the DNA furnished D and trimming. The sample carries tens of thousands of clones, approximately 71% recorded once.

The TCR sequence derives from a middle-aged man in good health and CMV-seropositive. The chain joins TRBV6-4 to TRBJ1-2; 8 positions match TRBD1. Sequencing was performed on PBMCs. The CDR3 sequence: CASSDPGGSGYTF. CDR3 in DNA: TGTGCCAGCAGTGACCCAGGGGGCTCCGGCTACACCTTC.